These 25 T cell receptor beta chains share one sample of origin, sequenced in a study of CD8 T cells in ankylosing spondylitis. Overall study results and limits: Blood of patients with ankylosing spondylitis appeared to be characterized by a TCR beta motif of several highly homologous variants.

Their specific antigens are unknown. TCRdb passed the 5' RACE reads through MiXCR, listing each CDR3 protein once. The sample yields approximately 220,000 distinct CDR3 sequences, around 17% seen once. Sequences were obtained from blood, either unsorted or a sorted T cell fraction (not recorded which). All receptors derive from a male donor with ankylosing spondylitis.

This clonotype was observed a few times. The chain couples TRBV5-1 to TRBJ1-5; D not certain. The CDR3 is 14 amino acids. The germline V and J ends were trimmed by 1 base and 8 bases, with 13 bases remaining between them. CDR1 and CDR2 from the germline V gene are SGHRS and YFSETQ. CDR3 loop: CASSLTPVGEPQHF. The CDR3 nucleotides read TGCGCCAGCAGCTTGACACCGGTAGGAGAGCCCCAGCATTTT.

The V call is TRBV9, the J call TRBJ1-2; D ambiguous. The CDR3 is 10 residues long. V lost 6 bases to trimming and J lost 6 bases, with 6 bases between them. Germline V gene lookup returns CDR1 SGDLS and CDR2 YYNGEE. CDR3 sequence reads: CASTGDGYTF. CDR3 sequence (DNA): TGTGCCAGCACCGGGGATGGCTACACCTTC.

The chain recombines TRBV12-3 or TRBV12-4 with TRBJ2-7; D unresolved. Trimming took 1 base from V and 5 from J, leaving 12 bases between them. This CDR3 is 14 amino acids long. CDR3 region: CASSLGETPNEQYF. The DNA for the CDR3 is TGTGCCAGCAGTTTAGGAGAGACTCCTAACGAGCAGTACTTC.

The chain has TRBV28 and TRBJ2-2; 8 nucleotides agree with TRBD1. This CDR3 comprises 18 residues. The J segment lost 1 base and the V segment lost 4 bases, leaving 11 bases of the junction unmatched. Germline V gene data show CDR1 as MDHEN and CDR2 as SYDVKM. CDR3 in DNA: TGTGCCAGCAGTTGGGGCCGGCCCGGGACAGGGAACACCGGGGAGCTGTTTTTT. As protein: CASSWGRPGTGNTGELFF. Supplemented by reference TRBV28 and TRBJ2-2, the full variable domain reads DVKVTQSSRYLVKRTGEKVFLECVQDMDHENMFWYRQDPGLGLRLIYFSYDVKMKEKGDIPEGYSVSREKKERFSLILESASTNQTSMYLCASSWGRPGTGNTGELFFGEGSRLTVL.

This clonotype was picked up a small number of times. The chain is built from TRBV6-5 and TRBJ2-1, with 9 bases fitting TRBD2. The J segment lost 4 bases and the V segment lost 1 base, leaving 5 bases of the junction unmatched. Germline loops: CDR1 MNHEY, CDR2 SVGAGI. The CDR3 spans 16 residues. The CDR3 nucleotides are TGTGCCAGCAGTTACTGGTCGCGGGAGGGGTACAATGAGCAGTTCTTC. As protein: CASSYWSREGYNEQFF.

This clonotype was observed a few times. This chain uses TRBV10-3 with TRBJ1-1, with TRBD1 as a possible D gene (6 bases). V was pared by 6 bases and J by 2 bases, with 10 bases between. Germline V gene lookup returns CDR1 ENHRY and CDR2 SYGVKD. The CDR3 loop spans 13 amino acids. The CDR3 region is CAIRWGANTEAFF. CDR3 coding DNA: TGTGCCATCAGGTGGGGGGCCAACACTGAAGCTTTCTTT.

This clonotype has a handful of counts. The chain's CDR3 is CARRTPGTGDEMGNEKLFF. The CDR3 coding sequence is TGTGCCAGGCGTACGCCCGGGACAGGGGATGAGATGGGTAATGAAAAACTGTTTTTT. The V and J genes are TRBV11-2 and TRBJ1-4; TRBD1 agrees at 10 bases. V was clipped by 9 bases and J by 4 bases; unmatched bases: 20. The germline CDR1 and CDR2 sequences are SGHAT and FQNNGV. CDR3 length equals 19 residues. Complete variable domain (other parts from reference TRBV11-2 and TRBJ1-4): EAGVAQSPRYKIIEKRQSVAFWCNPISGHATLYWYQQILGQGPKLLIQFQNNGVVDDSQLPKDRFSAERLKGVDSTLKIQPAKLEDSAVYLCARRTPGTGDEMGNEKLFFGSGTQLSVL.

The chain is built from TRBV12-3 or TRBV12-4 and TRBJ2-2; D not certain. The CDR3 is made up of 16 amino acids. Trimming removed 2 bases from V and 2 bases from J, with 12 bases in between. The CDR3 here is CASSLFPVVNTGELFF. CDR3 nucleotide sequence: TGTGCCAGCAGTTTATTCCCTGTGGTAAACACCGGGGAGCTGTTTTTT.

J is TRBJ1-1 and V is TRBV28, with D hard to call. CDR3 size: 15 residues. Germline V gene data show CDR1 as MDHEN and CDR2 as SYDVKM. V lost 1 base, J lost 2 bases, and 11 bases lay in between. The CDR3 spells CASSLSLDVNTEAFF. The CDR3 DNA is TGTGCCAGCAGTTTATCCTTGGACGTAAACACTGAAGCTTTCTTT.

The chain carries TRBV12-3 or TRBV12-4 and TRBJ1-1; 7 bases fit TRBD1. After removal of 6 bases from V and 4 bases from J, the junction contained 8 bases not matched to a gene. CDR3 length: 14 residues. As DNA, the CDR3 is TGTGCCAGCAGCCGAGGGGGCGGTTTCACTGAAGCTTTCTTT. This sequence encodes CASSRGGGFTEAFF.

This chain connects TRBV7-6 to TRBJ1-1; TRBD1 agrees at 10 bases. There are 17 residues in the CDR3. Germline V gives CDR1 SGHVS, CDR2 FNYEAQ. Losses at the gene ends were 6 bases for V and 3 bases for J; bases not matched to a gene: 13. The DNA for the CDR3 is TGTGCCAGCAGTAACGCCCCAGGACAGGGGGTGGACACTGAAGCTTTCTTT. It yields the protein CASSNAPGQGVDTEAFF.

A note on this clonotype: The junction does not match germline at one end; this may be a read error. This rearrangement joins TRBV18 to TRBJ2-7; 7 bases match TRBD2. Germline CDR1 is KGHSH and CDR2 is LQKENI. The CDR3 contains 14 residues. The CDR3 loop is CASSLGDYSNEQYF. The CDR3 DNA follows: TGTGCCAGCTCACTCGGGGACTACTCCAACGAGCAGTACTTC.

The CDR3, as DNA: TGTGCCAGCAGCCCCCGCGGGGGAACCTACAATGAGCAGTTCTTC. Protein sequence: CASSPRGGTYNEQFF. The chain links TRBV6-4 to TRBJ2-1; the match to TRBD2 covers 7 bases. The V and J ends lost 6 bases and 2 bases, in that order; junction bases with no gene match: 7. Germline assignment: CDR1 MRHNA and CDR2 SNTAGT. The CDR3 sequence is 15 residues long.

The chain is built from TRBV27 and TRBJ2-7; 7 positions match TRBD2. This CDR3 has 13 amino acids. CDR1 MNHEY and CDR2 SMNVEV come from the germline V gene (reference sequence). Trimming took 0 bases from V and 5 from J; bases not matched to a gene: 1. The CDR3 here is CASSLSGGDEQYF. The CDR3, as DNA: TGTGCCAGCAGTTTATCGGGGGGGGACGAGCAGTACTTC.

This clonotype was observed many times. The rearrangement links TRBV4-3 to TRBJ2-7, with D unresolved. CDR1 and CDR2 (germline): LGHNA, YSLEER. V dropped 0 bases and J dropped 6 bases, with 15 bases sitting between them. The CDR3 contains 15 residues. The CDR3 DNA is TGCGCCAGCAGCCAAGATGCGGACCCCCATTTCGAGCAGTACTTC. Translated, it gives CASSQDADPHFEQYF.

There are a few counts of this clonotype. The CDR3 spells CASSLGGRPQETQYF. CDR3 sequence (DNA): TGTGCCAGCAGTTTAGGGGGGAGGCCCCAAGAGACCCAGTACTTC. This chain connects TRBV12-3 or TRBV12-4 to TRBJ2-5; tentative D call: TRBD2 (6 bases). V lost 1 base, J lost 1 base, and 10 bases lay in between. The CDR3 extends over 15 amino acids.

This sequence joins TRBV7-2 and TRBJ2-7, with 8 bases aligning to TRBD1. The CDR3 has 13 residues. Germline-derived CDR1 and CDR2 are SGHTA and FQGNSA. The V segment lost 6 bases and the J segment 4 bases; nucleotides outside the gene matches: 5. CDR3: CASRLQGAYEQYF. The CDR3 coding sequence is TGTGCCAGCAGGCTCCAGGGGGCGTACGAGCAGTACTTC.

The chain combines TRBV28 with TRBJ2-7; TRBD2 matches 7 bases. Germline CDR1 MDHEN, CDR2 SYDVKM. Unmatched junction bases numbered 8, after V lost 6 bases and J lost 0 bases. This CDR3 is 15 amino acids long. CDR3: CASSRREDLSYEQYF. CDR3 bases: TGTGCCAGCAGCCGCCGGGAGGACCTCTCCTACGAGCAGTACTTC. Combining the CDR3 with reference TRBV28 and TRBJ2-7 gives the whole variable domain DVKVTQSSRYLVKRTGEKVFLECVQDMDHENMFWYRQDPGLGLRLIYFSYDVKMKEKGDIPEGYSVSREKKERFSLILESASTNQTSMYLCASSRREDLSYEQYFGPGTRLTVT.

This chain joins TRBV6-1 and TRBJ2-7, with TRBD2 as a possible D gene (6 bases). Germline V gene sequence: CDR1 MNHNS, CDR2 SASEGT. Deletions cut 1 base from V and 5 bases from J, with 6 bases between. The CDR3 has 12 amino acids. The CDR3 reads CASSEGGDEQYF. The CDR3 DNA reads as TGTGCCAGCAGTGAAGGGGGGGACGAGCAGTACTTC.

The sample holds a few counts of this clonotype. The chain uses TRBV5-1 and TRBJ2-7; D unresolved. Trimming cost V 0 bases and J 0 bases, with 13 bases left between them. The CDR3 is made up of 16 amino acids. Per the germline V gene, CDR1 is SGHRS and CDR2 is YFSETQ. The CDR3 DNA follows: TGCGCCAGCAGCTTGGAAGTTGGGCTAAGCTCCTACGAGCAGTACTTC. Its protein is CASSLEVGLSSYEQYF.

A few counts support this clonotype. The chain combines TRBV11-2 with TRBJ1-2; a possible D gene is TRBD1 (5 bases). The V and J ends lost 1 base and 4 bases respectively, with 13 bases between them. The CDR3 has 15 residues. The V gene's germline CDR1 is SGHAT and CDR2 FQNNGV. The CDR3 DNA reads TGTGCCAGCAGCTTAGGTGGGGGACGAGGCTATGGCTACACCTTC. Protein sequence: CASSLGGGRGYGYTF.

This chain links TRBV4-3 with TRBJ2-7, with D tentatively TRBD1 or TRBD2 (5 bases each). Trimming shortened V by 0 bases and J by 2 bases, and 11 bases separated the two germline ends. The CDR3 sequence is 15 residues long. Per germline, CDR1 LGHNA and CDR2 YSLEER. The CDR3 bases are TGCGCCAGCAGCCAAGATCGGGACGGAACCTACGAGCAGTACTTC. Residues: CASSQDRDGTYEQYF.

The chain recombines TRBV25-1 with TRBJ2-1; 7 bases align to TRBD2. This CDR3 region has 13 residues. The trim removed 4 bases at V and 7 bases at J, leaving 4 bases unmatched. From germline, CDR1 is MGHDK and CDR2 SYGVNS. The CDR3 DNA reads TGTGCCAGCAGTGGGGACTACCCAAATGAGCAGTTCTTC. Encoded protein: CASSGDYPNEQFF.

The chain is built from TRBV6-1 and TRBJ1-2; D not resolved. Trimming took 4 bases from V and 4 from J, leaving 13 bases between them. Germline V lookup: CDR1 MNHNS, CDR2 SASEGT. There are 14 residues in the CDR3. The CDR3 DNA reads TGTGCCAGCAGTGGGAGCAGCACCGTCTATGGCTACACCTTC. This sequence encodes CASSGSSTVYGYTF.

This clonotype has a handful of counts. This chain links TRBV10-3 with TRBJ2-7; TRBD1 might be the D (6 bases). From germline, CDR1 is ENHRY and CDR2 SYGVKD. This CDR3 has 14 residues. V gave up 0 bases and J gave up 5 bases, with 11 bases separating them. CDR3 residues: CAISESQGMDEQYF. CDR3 sequence (DNA): TGTGCCATCAGTGAGTCACAGGGTATGGACGAGCAGTACTTC.